These T cell receptor beta chains were read from a single sample in a study of shared clonotypes between healthy human individuals. The assay was immunoSEQ multiplex PCR, and TCRdb's table has in-frame clones only and misses some. Of a few hundred thousand clones in the sample, roughly four fifths were seen once. The sequenced sample was PBMCs. Receptors originate from a woman in her forties in good health. Some clones in this sample may be carry-over from other donors' samples. The CDR3 runs from the conserved cysteine through the conserved F or W. A D gene is named only where the DNA matches it firmly. Clone sizes are given selectively: once, few, many, or a class where the clone is expanded.

>-|-|TRBJ2-7|TRBV5-1
TGCGCCAGCAGCTTTGGAGGATTTGCCTACGAGCAGTACTTC
CASSFGGFAYEQYF
>-|-|TRBJ2-1|TRBV5-1
TGCGCCAGCAGCTTAGGCGGACCCGGCTACAATGAGCAGTTCTTC
CASSLGGPGYNEQFF
>-|TRBD1|TRBJ1-4|TRBV28
TGTGCCAGCAGGACGGACAGGGGAATAGAAAAACTGTTTTTT
CASRTDRGIEKLFF
>-|TRBD1|TRBJ2-7|TRBV2
TGTGCCAGCAGGGCGGACAGGGGGAGTTCCTACGAGCAGTACTTC
CASRADRGSSYEQYF
>-|-|TRBJ2-7|TRBV7-6
TGTGCCAGCAGCTCCCGGGACGTCTCCTACGAGCAGTACTTC
CASSSRDVSYEQYF
>-|-|TRBJ2-5|TRBV11-2
TGTGCCAGCAGCCCGTACCAAGAGACCCAGTACTTC
CASSPYQETQYF
>-|TRBD1|TRBJ2-7|TRBV28
TGTGCCAGCAGCCTGGGACAGATAACCTCCTACGAGCAGTACTTC
CASSLGQITSYEQYF
>-|-|TRBJ2-2|TRBV19
TGTGCCAGCAGGGATACGAACACCGGGGAGCTGTTTTTT
CASRDTNTGELFF
>-|TRBD1|TRBJ1-1|TRBV7-9
TGTGCCAGCAGCTCCGGGACAGACCACACTGAAGCTTTCTTT
CASSSGTDHTEAFF
>-|-|TRBJ2-1|TRBV25-1
TGTGCCAGCAGTGCCCAACGGGTGGGGCAGTTCTTC
CASSAQRVGQFF
>many|-|TRBJ2-1|TRBV7-8
TGTGCCAGCAGCGTTCACCCCGGGACGACCTCCTACAATGAGCAGTTCTTC
CASSVHPGTTSYNEQFF
>few|-|TRBJ1-4|TRBV14
TGTGCCAGCAGCCAAGAGCGGCAGGCAAATGAAAAACTGTTTTTT
CASSQERQANEKLFF
>-|TRBD1|TRBJ2-5|TRBV5-5
TGTGCCAGCAGCCCCGGGACAGGGGTAGAAGAGACCCAGTACTTC
CASSPGTGVEETQYF
>-|-|TRBJ2-3|TRBV4-1
TGCGCCAGCAGCCAAGACCACGGCACAGATACGCAGTATTTT
CASSQDHGTDTQYF
>few|-|TRBJ1-2|TRBV28
TGTGCCAGCAGTACCTCCGAGGGGTTCTATGGCTACACCTTC
CASSTSEGFYGYTF
>-|-|TRBJ2-7|TRBV7-9
TGTGCCAGCAGCTTGATGGGAAGCTCCTACGAGCAGTACTTC
CASSLMGSSYEQYF
>few|TRBD2|TRBJ2-7|TRBV6-1
TGTGCCAGCAATCTTAGCGGGCCTTCCTACGAGCAGTACTTC
CASNLSGPSYEQYF
>-|-|TRBJ2-5|TRBV10-3
TGTGCCATCAGCCTCGTTGGTGGCCAAGAGACCCAGTACTTC
CAISLVGGQETQYF
>-|-|TRBJ2-2|TRBV4-3
TGCGCCAGCAGCCAAGATTCAACACCGAACACCGGGGAGCTGTTTTTT
CASSQDSTPNTGELFF
>-|TRBD1|TRBJ1-2|TRBV29-1
TGCAGCGTGGAAGACAGGGGGCGAGCTGGCTACACCTTC
CSVEDRGRAGYTF
>-|TRBD2|TRBJ2-7|TRBV10-2
TGCGCCAGCAGTGGTCAATCGCCCCTACTAGCGGGATCTTTTAACGAGCAGTACTTC
CASSGQSPLLAGSFNEQYF
>-|-|TRBJ1-1|TRBV5-1
TGCGCCAGCAGCTTGGGAGGTGGGGATCTGAACACTGAAGCTTTCTTT
CASSLGGGDLNTEAFF
>-|TRBD2|TRBJ2-7|TRBV19
TGTGCCACTCGGTTACAGGGACTAGCGGGCGAGCAGTACTTC
CATRLQGLAGEQYF
>-|-|TRBJ2-7|TRBV5-8
TGTGCCAGCAGCTTGAGGAGCTACGAGCAGTACTTC
CASSLRSYEQYF
>-|-|TRBJ2-2|TRBV7-3
TGTGCCAGCAGCTTAATCTCCGGGGAGCTGTTTTTT
CASSLISGELFF
>-|TRBD2|TRBJ2-1|TRBV7-2
TGTGCCAGCAGCCGAGGGACTAGCGGCAATGAGCAGTTCTTC
CASSRGTSGNEQFF
>-|TRBD1|TRBJ2-5|TRBV7-2
TGTGCCAGCAGCCAGGGGGCGGCCGAGACCCAGTACTTC
CASSQGAAETQYF
>-|-|TRBJ2-7|TRBV2
TGTGCCAGCAGTGGATTAGGCCCCTCCTACGAGCAGTACTTC
CASSGLGPSYEQYF
>-|-|TRBJ1-5|TRBV4-1
TGCGCCAGCAGCCAAGTGCCAGGGGAGTATAGCAATCAGCCCCAGCATTTT
CASSQVPGEYSNQPQHF
>few|TRBD2|TRBJ2-7|TRBV7-9
TGTGCCAGCAGCTCCGGACTAGCGGGAGTAGGCGAGCAGTACTTC
CASSSGLAGVGEQYF
>-|-|TRBJ2-7|TRBV10-2
TGCGCCAGCACAGAGGGGTACGAGCAGTACTTC
CASTEGYEQYF
>-|-|TRBJ2-5|TRBV28
TGTGCCAGCAGTCGAAGGACTCCTCTTATTCAAGAGACCCAGTACTTC
CASSRRTPLIQETQYF
>-|-|TRBJ1-1|TRBV28
TGTGCCACCACCCCCCGCGGGGGTAGCAACACTGAAGCTTTCTTT
CATTPRGGSNTEAFF
>-|-|TRBJ1-2|TRBV30
TGTGCCTGGAGTGTAACCCAGGCAGATCGGGTTCGCGGCTACACCTTC
CAWSVTQADRVRGYTF
>-|-|TRBJ2-7|TRBV6-6
TGTGCCAGCAGTTACTCGGTCGGGATTTGGTCCCGCGAGCAGTACTTC
CASSYSVGIWSREQYF
>few|-|TRBJ1-1|TRBV10-1
TGCGCCAGCAGTGAGTCTAGGAACACTGAAGCTTTCTTT
CASSESRNTEAFF
>-|-|TRBJ2-7|TRBV11-2
TGTGCCAGCAGCTTAAGGCTAGCGCCGACCTACGAGCAGTACTTC
CASSLRLAPTYEQYF
>-|-|TRBJ2-7|TRBV28
TGTGCCAGCAGTTTACGATGGGGCCCTTCGATAGAGCAGTACTTC
CASSLRWGPSIEQYF
>-|-|TRBJ2-2|TRBV11-2
TGTGCCAGCACCTCAAGGAGGGGGCCTCCCGGGGAGCTGTTTTTT
CASTSRRGPPGELFF
>once|TRBD2|TRBJ2-1|TRBV19
TGTGCCAGTGCCGGACTAGCGCTGAATGAGCAGTTCTTC
CASAGLALNEQFF
>-|-|TRBJ2-5|TRBV18
TGTGCCAGCTCACCAACCTCCATTGTAGGGGGAGGCGAGACCCAGTACTTC
CASSPTSIVGGGETQYF
>-|TRBD2|TRBJ2-1|TRBV9
TGTGCCAGCAGCCGTCCTGGACTAGCGGGAGCCAATGAGCAGTTCTTC
CASSRPGLAGANEQFF
>-|-|TRBJ2-1|TRBV11-2
TGTGCCAGCAGCGCGGCGAGCTCCTACAATGAGCAGTTCTTC
CASSAASSYNEQFF
>-|-|TRBJ1-5|TRBV28
TGTGCCAGCATAGGAAGGCGAAAGTCCTACCGGGGGGATCAGCCCCAGCATTTT
CASIGRRKSYRGDQPQHF
>-|-|TRBJ1-2|TRBV25-1
TGTGCCAGCAGTGACCCCTTCGGGCCCTTTTACACCTTC
CASSDPFGPFYTF
>-|TRBD1|TRBJ2-2|TRBV5-1
TGCGCCAGCAGCCCGGGACAGGGGGATAGCGCCGGGGAGCTGTTTTTT
CASSPGQGDSAGELFF
>-|-|TRBJ2-6|TRBV29-1
TGCAGCGTCTTGACAGGCTTCGGGGCCAACGTCCTGACTTTC
CSVLTGFGANVLTF
>-|-|TRBJ2-2|TRBV5-1
TGCGCCAGCAGCTTGGCTGTCCTAGCTAGCACCGGGGAGCTGTTTTTT
CASSLAVLASTGELFF
>-|TRBD2|TRBJ2-3|TRBV7-2
TGTGCCAGCAGCCTGAGCGGGAGTATAGATACGCAGTATTTT
CASSLSGSIDTQYF
>-|-|TRBJ1-2|TRBV6-1
TGTGCCAGCAGTGGACAGGCTCCCCCCTATGGCTACACCTTC
CASSGQAPPYGYTF
>-|TRBD2|TRBJ2-5|TRBV4-1
TGCGCCAGCAGCCAAGATCGGTCGCTTAGCGGGAGGGTCGGAGAGACCCAGTACTTC
CASSQDRSLSGRVGETQYF
>-|-|TRBJ2-2|TRBV29-1
TGCAGCGTTGCGGAGGGGAACACCGGGGAGCTGTTTTTT
CSVAEGNTGELFF
>-|-|TRBJ1-4|TRBV6-5
TGTGCCAGCAGTTACGCCCGGGACGAATACGAAAAACTGTTTTTT
CASSYARDEYEKLFF